The present entry profiles one T cell receptor beta chain with its context. CDR1 and CDR2 (germline): SNHLY, FYNNEI. V dropped 1 base and J dropped 2; count of bases not matched to a gene: 8. This CDR3 comprises 16 residues. These data belong to a study of blood T cell repertoires in COVID-19. The wider study: Sources were T cells, B-cell-depleted T cells, or PBMCs; the material itself was cDNA or gDNA.

Authors' processing steps: Researchers report that nucleated cell counts were estimated from reference gene primer amplification. The assay was immunoSEQ multiplex PCR, and TCRdb's table has in-frame clones only and misses some. That table gives V, J and clone size, and the DNA gave D and trimming. Of 170,000 or so clones listed, 60% to 80% are singletons. Specimen: peripheral blood. The receptor's source is a woman in her sixties or seventies with acute or convalescent COVID-19. The chain combines TRBV2 with TRBJ2-7; 7 bases are a match to TRBD1. The CDR3 DNA follows: TGTGCCAGCAGTGAAGGGTGGGGGACAGTAACCTACGAGCAGTACTTC. Its translation: CASSEGWGTVTYEQYF.